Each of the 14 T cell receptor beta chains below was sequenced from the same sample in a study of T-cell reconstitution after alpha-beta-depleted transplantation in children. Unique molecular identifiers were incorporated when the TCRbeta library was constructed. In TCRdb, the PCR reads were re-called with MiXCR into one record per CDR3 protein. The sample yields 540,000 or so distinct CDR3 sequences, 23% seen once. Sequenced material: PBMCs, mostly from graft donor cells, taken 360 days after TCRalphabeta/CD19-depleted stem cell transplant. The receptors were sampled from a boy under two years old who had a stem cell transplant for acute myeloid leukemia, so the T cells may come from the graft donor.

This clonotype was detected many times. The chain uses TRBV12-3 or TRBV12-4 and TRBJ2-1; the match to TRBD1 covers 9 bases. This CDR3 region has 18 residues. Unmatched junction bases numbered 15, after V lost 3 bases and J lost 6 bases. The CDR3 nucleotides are TGTGCCAGCAGTTTGAGGTTTGCCGGGACAGGGAGGGGCAATGAGCAGTTCTTC. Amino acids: CASSLRFAGTGRGNEQFF.

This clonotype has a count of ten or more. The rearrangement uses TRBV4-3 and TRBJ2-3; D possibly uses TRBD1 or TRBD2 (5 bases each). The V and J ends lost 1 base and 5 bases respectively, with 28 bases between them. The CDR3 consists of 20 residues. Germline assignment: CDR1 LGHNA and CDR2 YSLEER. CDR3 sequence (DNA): TGCGCCAGCAGCCAAGTTGGGAGCGCTGACAGCGATGGAACAAGAGATACGCAGTATTTT. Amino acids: CASSQVGSADSDGTRDTQYF.

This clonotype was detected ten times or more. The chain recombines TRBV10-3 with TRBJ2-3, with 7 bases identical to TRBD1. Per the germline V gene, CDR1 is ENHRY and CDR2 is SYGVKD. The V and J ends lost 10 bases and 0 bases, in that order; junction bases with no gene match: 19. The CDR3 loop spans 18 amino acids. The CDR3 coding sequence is TGTGCCACACGACAGGGTAGGGTTGTAGTCCGTAGCACAGATACGCAGTATTTT. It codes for CATRQGRVVVRSTDTQYF.

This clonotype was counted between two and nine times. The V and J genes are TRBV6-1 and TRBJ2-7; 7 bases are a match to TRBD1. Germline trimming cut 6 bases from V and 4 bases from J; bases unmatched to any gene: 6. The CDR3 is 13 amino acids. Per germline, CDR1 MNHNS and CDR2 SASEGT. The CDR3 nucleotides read TGTGCCAGCAGACCCTACAGGGGTTACGAGCAGTACTTC. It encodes CASRPYRGYEQYF.

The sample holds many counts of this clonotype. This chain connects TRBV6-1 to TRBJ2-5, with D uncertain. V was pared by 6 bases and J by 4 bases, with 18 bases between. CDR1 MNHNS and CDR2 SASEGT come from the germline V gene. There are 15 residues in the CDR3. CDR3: CASRDGPSRTETQYF. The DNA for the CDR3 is TGTGCCAGCAGGGACGGTCCCTCAAGAACAGAGACCCAGTACTTC.

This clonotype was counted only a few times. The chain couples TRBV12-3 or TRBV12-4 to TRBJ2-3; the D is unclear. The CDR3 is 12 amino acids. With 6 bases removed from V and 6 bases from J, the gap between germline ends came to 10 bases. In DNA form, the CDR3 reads TGTGCCAGCAGCCCATTAAGGGATACGCAGTATTTT. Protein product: CASSPLRDTQYF.

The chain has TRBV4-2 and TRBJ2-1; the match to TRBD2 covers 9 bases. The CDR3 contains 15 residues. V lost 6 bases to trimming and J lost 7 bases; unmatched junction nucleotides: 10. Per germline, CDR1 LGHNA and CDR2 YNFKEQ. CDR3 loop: CASSPSGGGANEQFF. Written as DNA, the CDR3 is TGTGCCAGCAGTCCCTCCGGCGGGGGGGCGAATGAGCAGTTCTTC.

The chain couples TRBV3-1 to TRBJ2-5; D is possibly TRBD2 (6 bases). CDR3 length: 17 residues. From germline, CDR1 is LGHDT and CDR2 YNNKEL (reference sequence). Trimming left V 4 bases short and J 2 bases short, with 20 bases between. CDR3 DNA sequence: TGTGCCAGCAGCCTAGGACCGCTTCGGGGGAATCAAGAGACCCAGTACTTC. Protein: CASSLGPLRGNQETQYF.

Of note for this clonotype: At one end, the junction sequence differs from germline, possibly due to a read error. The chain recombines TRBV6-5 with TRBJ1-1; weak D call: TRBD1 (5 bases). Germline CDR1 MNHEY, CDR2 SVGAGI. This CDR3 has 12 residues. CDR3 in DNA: TGTGCCAGCAGCCACTCGGACACAGAAGCTTTCTTT. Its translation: CASSHSDTEAFF.

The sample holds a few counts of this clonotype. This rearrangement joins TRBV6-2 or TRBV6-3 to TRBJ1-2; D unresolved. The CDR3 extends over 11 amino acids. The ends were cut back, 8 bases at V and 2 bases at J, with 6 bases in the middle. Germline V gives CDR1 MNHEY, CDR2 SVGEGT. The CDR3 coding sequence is TGTGCCAGCGGTAAGAACTATGGCTACACCTTC. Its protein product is CASGKNYGYTF.

CDR3 sequence (DNA): TGCAGTGCTAGGAACCGACGGGGGGGCGCTGAGCAGTTCTTC. Protein product: CSARNRRGGAEQFF. V gene TRBV20-1 combines with J gene TRBJ2-1, with 8 bases aligning to TRBD2. Germline CDR1 and CDR2: DFQATT and SNEGSKA (reference sequence). The junction had 10 bases not matched to a gene; V was cut back by 3 bases and J by 9 bases. The CDR3 length is 14 residues.

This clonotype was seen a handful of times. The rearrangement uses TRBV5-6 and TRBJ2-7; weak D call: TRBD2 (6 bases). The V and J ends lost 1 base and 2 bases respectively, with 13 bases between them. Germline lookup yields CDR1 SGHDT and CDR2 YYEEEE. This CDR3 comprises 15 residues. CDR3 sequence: CASSLLGAGTYEQYV. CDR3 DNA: TGTGCCAGCAGCTTGTTGGGTGCGGGGACCTACGAGCAGTACGTC.

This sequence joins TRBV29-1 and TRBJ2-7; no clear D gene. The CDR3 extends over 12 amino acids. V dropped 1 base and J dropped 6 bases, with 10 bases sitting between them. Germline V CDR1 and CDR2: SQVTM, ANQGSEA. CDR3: CSVEVISSEQYF. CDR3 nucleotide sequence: TGCAGCGTTGAAGTGATCAGCTCCGAGCAGTACTTC.

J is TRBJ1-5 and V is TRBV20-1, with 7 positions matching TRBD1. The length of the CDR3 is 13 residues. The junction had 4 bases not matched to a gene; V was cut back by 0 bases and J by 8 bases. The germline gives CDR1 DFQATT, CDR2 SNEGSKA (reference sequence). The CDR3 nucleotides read TGCAGTGCTAGAGACGGACAGGTCAAGCCCCAGCATTTT. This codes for CSARDGQVKPQHF.